The 27 T cell receptor beta chains listed next were all sequenced from one sample in a study of blood T cell repertoires in COVID-19. The table came from immunoSEQ multiplex PCR; TCRdb's copy has only in-frame clones and leaves some out. Here the sample spans some 260,000 clones, more than 75% being singletons. The specimen sequenced was peripheral blood. Receptor source: a woman between 35 and 50 years old who had recovered from COVID-19.

The rearrangement uses TRBV7-6 and TRBJ1-1, with D uncertain. Trimming left V 1 base short and J 1 base short, with 13 bases between. CDR1 SGHVS and CDR2 FNYEAQ come from the germline V gene. The CDR3 is 16 residues long. The CDR3 DNA is TGTGCCAGCAGCTTAGGCCTCGGAGGGCAGAACACTGAAGCTTTCTTT. It specifies CASSLGLGGQNTEAFF.

The rearrangement joins TRBV27 to TRBJ2-1; 8 nucleotides agree with TRBD2. CDR1 is MNHEY, CDR2 SMNVEV, per germline (reference sequence). This CDR3 contains 13 residues. With 7 bases clipped from V and 3 bases from J, the junction kept 2 bases outside the gene matches. DNA for the CDR3: TGTGCCAGCAACGGGGGGGGCTACAATGAGCAGTTCTTC. It specifies CASNGGGYNEQFF.

This chain links TRBV4-2 with TRBJ2-5; the match to TRBD2 covers 7 bases. The germline V gene has CDR1 LGHNA and CDR2 YNFKEQ. Germline trimming cut 0 bases from V and 2 bases from J; bases unmatched to any gene: 6. The CDR3 extends over 16 amino acids. CDR3 DNA sequence: TGTGCCAGCAGCCAAGATCGGGCTAGCGGTCAAGAGACCCAGTACTTC. Translating it yields CASSQDRASGQETQYF.

This clone was seen a single time. This chain connects TRBV6-2 or TRBV6-3 to TRBJ1-5, with 7 positions matching TRBD1. This CDR3 region has 17 residues. Per the germline V gene, CDR1 is MNHEY and CDR2 is SVGEGT. V shed 3 bases, J shed 3 bases, and the junction held 11 bases outside the gene matches. The CDR3 protein is CASSYAWDSYPNQPQHF. The DNA of the CDR3 is TGTGCCAGCAGTTATGCCTGGGACAGCTATCCCAATCAGCCCCAGCATTTT.

V is TRBV30 and J is TRBJ2-3, with 7 bases matching TRBD2. Trimming removed 4 bases from V and 5 bases from J; junction bases left unmatched: 12. CDR1 and CDR2 (germline): GTSNPN, SVGIG (reference sequence). This CDR3 spans 15 amino acids. The CDR3 loop reads CAWNPGGGPGDTQYF. CDR3 DNA: TGTGCCTGGAACCCTGGGGGAGGGCCCGGAGATACGCAGTATTTT.

The chain links TRBV4-3 to TRBJ2-4; 9 bases line up with TRBD1. The CDR3 has 18 amino acids. V shed 1 base, J shed 0 bases, and the junction held 7 bases outside the gene matches. Germline V CDR1 and CDR2: LGHNA, YSLEER. Written as DNA, the CDR3 is TGCGCCAGCAGCCAAGTCGGGGGACAGGGTCTAGCCAAAAACATTCAGTACTTC. This encodes CASSQVGGQGLAKNIQYF.

J is TRBJ1-3 and V is TRBV11-2; TRBD1 agrees at 7 bases. V lost 5 bases, J lost 6 bases, and 16 bases stayed unmatched. CDR1 and CDR2 from the germline V gene are SGHAT and FQNNGV. The CDR3 is 17 amino acids. CDR3 coding DNA: TGTGCCAGCAGCGCCCGGGGGGGGCGACAGGGTGTAAACACCATATATTTT. Protein: CASSARGGRQGVNTIYF.

The genes are TRBV11-2 and TRBJ2-1; D ambiguous. Germline CDR1 is SGHAT and CDR2 is FQNNGV. V was clipped by 1 base and J by 5 bases, with 6 bases between them. The CDR3 has 13 residues. This CDR3 reads CASSLVGNNEQFF. CDR3 DNA sequence: TGTGCCAGCAGCTTAGTTGGCAACAATGAGCAGTTCTTC.

About this clone itself: With a much larger clone just one base away, this may be a read error. This chain links TRBV11-2 with TRBJ2-3; 8 bases fit TRBD1. The CDR3 spans 15 residues. CDR1 and CDR2 from the germline V gene are SGHAT and FQNNGV. The J segment lost 1 base and the V segment lost 5 bases, leaving 5 bases of the junction unmatched. The CDR3, as DNA: TGTGCCAGCAGCCCCCGGACAGGGCGCACAGATACGCAGTATTTT. Translation gives CASSPRTGRTDTQYF.

This chain connects TRBV2 to TRBJ2-1; 9 nucleotides match TRBD1. Germline values: CDR1 SNHLY, CDR2 FYNNEI. With 6 bases clipped from V and 7 bases from J, the junction kept 7 bases outside the gene matches. This CDR3 has 14 amino acids. The CDR3 nucleotides are TGTGCCAGCAGCCCCGGGACAGGGTTGAATGAGCAGTTCTTC. Its protein product is CASSPGTGLNEQFF.

CDR3 in amino acids: CASSLEGGLGNQPQHF. The CDR3 nucleotides are TGCGCCAGCAGCTTGGAGGGGGGGCTGGGCAATCAGCCCCAGCATTTT. J is TRBJ1-5 and V is TRBV5-1; tentative D call: TRBD1 (6 bases). Per the germline V gene, CDR1 is SGHRS and CDR2 is YFSETQ. The CDR3 runs to 16 residues. The ends were cut back, 0 bases at V and 2 bases at J, with 12 bases in the middle. The full variable domain, with the rest looked up from reference TRBV5-1 and TRBJ1-5, is KAGVTQTPRYLIKTRGQQVTLSCSPISGHRSVSWYQQTPGQGLQFLFEYFSETQRNKGNFPGRFSGRQFSNSRSEMNVSTLELGDSALYLCASSLEGGLGNQPQHFGDGTRLSIL.

The J gene is TRBJ2-5, the V gene TRBV9; 7 nucleotides align to TRBD1. There are 16 residues in the CDR3. V was pared by 4 bases and J by 4 bases, with 13 bases of the junction left unmatched. Germline CDR1 reads SGDLS; CDR2 reads YYNGEE. CDR3 region: CASSTPTGAGVETQYF. CDR3 nucleotides: TGTGCCAGCAGCACCCCCACAGGGGCCGGGGTAGAGACCCAGTACTTC. The variable domain in full, with the rest retrieved from reference TRBV9 and TRBJ2-5, is DSGVTQTPKHLITATGQRVTLRCSPRSGDLSVYWYQQSLDQGLQFLIQYYNGEERAKGNILERFSAQQFPDLHSELNLSSLELGDSALYFCASSTPTGAGVETQYFGPGTRLLVL.

As DNA, the CDR3 is TGTGCCACCAGTGTCGGGGGAGTCACAGATACGCAGTATTTT. Its translation is CATSVGGVTDTQYF. V is TRBV24-1 and J is TRBJ2-3, with D perhaps matching TRBD2 (6 bases). V shed 5 bases and J shed 2 bases, with 10 bases lying between them. The CDR3 is 14 amino acids. Germline CDR1 KGHDR, CDR2 SFDVKD.

CDR3 loop: CASSESGWPGYTF. In DNA form, the CDR3 reads TGTGCCAGCAGTGAATCGGGATGGCCTGGCTACACCTTC. This sequence joins TRBV2 and TRBJ1-2; D is ambiguous. V lost 2 bases and J lost 7, with 11 bases in between. Germline CDR1 reads SNHLY; CDR2 reads FYNNEI. CDR3 length: 13 residues. Complete variable domain (other parts from reference TRBV2 and TRBJ1-2): EPEVTQTPSHQVTQMGQEVILRCVPISNHLYFYWYRQILGQKVEFLVSFYNNEISEKSEIFDDQFSVERPDGSNFTLKIRSTKLEDSAMYFCASSESGWPGYTFGSGTRLTVV.

The chain combines TRBV7-9 with TRBJ2-1, with TRBD2 matching 7 bases. The ends lost 5 bases at V and 5 bases at J; junction bases unmatched: 12. Germline V gene lookup returns CDR1 SEHNR and CDR2 FQNEAQ (reference sequence). The CDR3 loop spans 16 amino acids. CDR3 protein: CASSPGGGVGDNEQFF. In nucleotides, the CDR3 is TGTGCCAGCAGCCCGGGTGGGGGGGTAGGTGACAATGAGCAGTTCTTC.

J is TRBJ2-1 and V is TRBV11-3; 11 bases map to TRBD2. V was pared by 3 bases and J by 3 bases, with 4 bases of the junction left unmatched. The CDR3 is 16 amino acids. Looked up from germline, CDR1 is SGHNT and CDR2 is YENEEA. As DNA, the CDR3 is TGTGCCAGCAGCTTTACTAGCGGGGGACGCTACAATGAGCAGTTCTTC. Its protein product is CASSFTSGGRYNEQFF.

V and J are TRBV19 and TRBJ2-2; maybe TRBD2 (6 bases). Trimming took 3 bases from V and 4 from J, leaving 12 bases between them. This CDR3 is built from 15 residues. Germline CDR1 LNHDA, CDR2 SQIVND (reference sequence). The CDR3 coding sequence is TGTGCCAGTAGTATGGCCGGGCGGGGCACCGGGGAGCTGTTTTTT. It is translated as CASSMAGRGTGELFF.

The J gene is TRBJ2-1, the V gene TRBV10-3; D uncertain. In germline, CDR1 is ENHRY, CDR2 SYGVKD. The CDR3 totals 15 residues. Trimming removed 2 bases from V and 0 bases from J, with 8 bases in between. CDR3 DNA sequence: TGTGCCATCAGTGAGCCCTTCGGCTCCTACAATGAGCAGTTCTTC. It codes for CAISEPFGSYNEQFF.

This rearrangement joins TRBV19 to TRBJ2-5, with 9 positions matching TRBD1. Germline CDR1 is LNHDA and CDR2 is SQIVND (reference sequence). V dropped 6 bases and J dropped 5; count of bases not matched to a gene: 4. There are 13 residues in the CDR3. CDR3 in amino acids: CASSRTGAETQYF. CDR3 nucleotide sequence: TGTGCCAGTAGCAGGACAGGGGCCGAGACCCAGTACTTC.

About this clone: Just one base apart from a much larger clone, this may be a read error. This same CDR3 is encoded by further DNA sequences in the sample. The chain carries TRBV13 and TRBJ1-2, with TRBD1 identical over 8 bases. The CDR3 has 14 residues. Germline-derived CDR1 and CDR2 are PRHDT and FYEKMQ (reference sequence). Germline trimming cut 0 bases from V and 3 bases from J; bases unmatched to any gene: 0. CDR3 coding DNA: TGTGCCAGCAGCTTAGGGACAGGGGACTATGGCTACACCTTC. It translates to CASSLGTGDYGYTF. Filled out from reference TRBV13 and TRBJ1-2, the complete variable domain reads AAGVIQSPRHLIKEKRETATLKCYPIPRHDTVYWYQQGPGQDPQFLISFYEKMQSDKGSIPDRFSAQQFSDYHSELNMSSLELGDSALYFCASSLGTGDYGYTFGSGTRLTVV.

The chain has TRBV3-1 (or the pseudogene TRBV3-2) and TRBJ2-3, with 10 bases matching TRBD2. V lost 0 bases and J lost 4; bases outside the gene matches: 7. This CDR3 has 17 amino acids. Germline-derived CDR1 and CDR2 are LGHDT and YNNKEL (reference sequence). The CDR3 protein is CASSQDGQREGADTQYF. The CDR3 DNA is TGTGCCAGCAGCCAAGATGGGCAGCGGGAGGGCGCAGATACGCAGTATTTT.

V usage is TRBV7-2 and J usage is TRBJ2-5; 8 nucleotides align to TRBD2. The CDR3 extends over 14 amino acids. The junction had 7 bases not matched to a gene; V was cut back by 5 bases and J by 5 bases. The V gene's germline CDR1 is SGHTA and CDR2 FQGNSA. CDR3 coding DNA: TGTGCCAGCAGCCCAAACAGCGGGAGTGAGACCCAGTACTTC. It encodes CASSPNSGSETQYF.

CDR3 in DNA: TGTGCCAGCAGTTTATTCGGCTGGGCGTCTGAGCAGTTCTTC. This translates into CASSLFGWASEQFF. This chain joins TRBV27 and TRBJ2-1; the D is unclear. Germline V gives CDR1 MNHEY, CDR2 SMNVEV (reference sequence). The CDR3 sequence is 14 residues long. V dropped 1 base and J dropped 9 bases, with 13 bases sitting between them.

This chain connects TRBV20-1 to TRBJ2-3, with TRBD1 matching over 7 bases. The CDR3 runs 10 residues. CDR1 DFQATT and CDR2 SNEGSKA come from the germline V gene (reference sequence). The ends lost 4 bases at V and 14 bases at J; junction bases unmatched: 6. The CDR3 loop is CSATPGTAYF. The CDR3, as DNA: TGCAGTGCTACTCCCGGGACAGCGTATTTT.

The rearrangement joins TRBV11-3 to TRBJ1-6; D is possibly TRBD1 (5 bases). The V end lost 8 bases, the J end lost 7 bases, and 18 bases lay between the germline ends. CDR3 length equals 15 residues. The V gene's germline CDR1 is SGHNT and CDR2 YENEEA. CDR3 sequence reads: CASSGGRGGNSPLHF. The CDR3 region has the DNA TGTGCCAGCTCGGGGGGAAGGGGAGGCAATTCACCCCTCCACTTT.

The chain combines TRBV14 with TRBJ1-1; D gene unclear. The CDR3 sequence is 11 residues long. Germline CDR1 SGHDN, CDR2 FVKESK. The V gene lost 1 base and the J gene lost 10 bases, with 7 bases spanning the gap. Here the CDR3 reads CASSQGFVAFF. The DNA for the CDR3 is TGTGCCAGCAGCCAAGGTTTCGTAGCTTTCTTT.

The V and J genes are TRBV6-5 and TRBJ1-2, with D possibly TRBD1 on 6 matching bases. Between the trimmed V and J ends, which lost 5 bases and 0 bases, there was a span of 13 bases. The germline V gene encodes CDR1 MNHEY and CDR2 SVGAGI. This CDR3 spans 15 amino acids. In DNA form, the CDR3 reads TGTGCCAGCAGTCACCCGGACAGCACTAACTATGGCTACACCTTC. It is translated as CASSHPDSTNYGYTF.